The 25 T cell receptor beta chains below come from one sample, sequenced in a study of T cell responses to AZD1222 COVID-19 vaccine. The data were produced by immunoSEQ multiplex PCR, yet TCRdb's version contains in-frame clones alone and is incomplete. Altogether around 100,000 clones are present, 70% to 90% being singletons, with the ten largest covering around 20%. The sample consisted of peripheral blood, taken on day 0 of AZD1222 vaccination. These receptors were taken from an adult in good health.

The chain carries TRBV5-1 and TRBJ2-7, with TRBD1 matching 7 bases. This CDR3 has 12 residues. The germline V gene encodes CDR1 SGHRS and CDR2 YFSETQ. Losses at the gene ends were 4 bases for V and 5 bases for J; bases not matched to a gene: 3. CDR3 protein: CASSLGQDEQYF. CDR3 nucleotides: TGCGCCAGCAGCCTCGGACAGGACGAGCAGTACTTC.

This rearrangement joins TRBV11-2 to TRBJ1-1; maybe TRBD1 (6 bases). Germline CDR1 SGHAT, CDR2 FQNNGV. V was cut by 6 bases and J by 1 base, with 12 bases left in between. CDR3 length equals 14 residues. CDR3 region: CASRGGQRNTEAFF. CDR3 DNA sequence: TGTGCCAGCAGAGGAGGACAGCGGAACACTGAAGCTTTCTTT.

The chain joins TRBV2 to TRBJ2-1, with D possibly being TRBD2 (6 bases). The CDR3 extends over 13 amino acids. V was pared by 8 bases and J by 6 bases, with 14 bases between. CDR1 is SNHLY and CDR2 is FYNNEI in the germline V gene. The CDR3 DNA is TGTGCCAGCTCCGGGGGAAGGGTCAATGAGCAGTTCTTC. It yields the protein CASSGGRVNEQFF.

The V call is TRBV27, the J call TRBJ2-5; D possibly corresponds to TRBD2 (6 bases). Germline CDR1 and CDR2: MNHEY and SMNVEV (reference sequence). This CDR3 contains 14 residues. With 2 bases removed from V and 4 bases from J, the gap between germline ends came to 11 bases. Written as DNA, the CDR3 is TGTGCCAGCAGTTTAAACGGGGGTGGAGAGACCCAGTACTTC. As protein: CASSLNGGGETQYF.

This chain uses TRBV5-4 with TRBJ2-1; the match to TRBD1 covers 10 bases. Germline assignment: CDR1 SGHNT and CDR2 YYREEE (reference sequence). With V trimmed by 4 bases and J by 1 base, 5 bases remained unmatched. This CDR3 has 16 residues. The CDR3 nucleotides are TGTGCCAGCAGCCCGGGACAGGGGATGTCCTACAATGAGCAGTTCTTC. It translates to CASSPGQGMSYNEQFF.

This chain connects TRBV23-1 to TRBJ2-5; D is uncertain. TRBV23-1 qualifies as an ORF whose function is uncertain. The CDR3 covers 13 residues. V was clipped by 7 bases and J by 4 bases, with 13 bases between them. CDR3 protein: CASKRPKRETQYF. DNA of the CDR3: TGCGCCAGCAAAAGACCGAAACGAGAGACCCAGTACTTC.

This rearrangement joins TRBV6-5 to TRBJ1-1, with D hard to call. Trimming took 0 bases from V and 0 from J, leaving 8 bases between them. The CDR3 has 15 amino acids. Germline V lookup: CDR1 MNHEY, CDR2 SVGAGI. The CDR3, as DNA: TGTGCCAGCAGTTACTCGGGTGTAATGAACACTGAAGCTTTCTTT. Translation gives CASSYSGVMNTEAFF.

The rearrangement joins TRBV5-3 to TRBJ2-2; D is uncertain. TRBV5-3 has ORF status, its function being uncertain. V was clipped by 1 base and J by 7 bases, with 14 bases between them. The CDR3 spans 15 residues. The CDR3 DNA follows: TGTGCCAGAAGCTTGTATAGTGTGGAGATCGGGGAGCTGTTTTTT. Translated, it gives CARSLYSVEIGELFF.

The CDR3 protein is CASSSLLQETQYF. The DNA for the CDR3 is TGTGCCAGCAGTAGTCTGCTACAAGAGACCCAGTACTTC. The rearrangement links TRBV7-2 to TRBJ2-5; D remains ambiguous. The ends were cut back, 6 bases at V and 2 bases at J, with 10 bases in the middle. Germline V gene sequence: CDR1 SGHTA, CDR2 FQGNSA. The CDR3 has 13 amino acids.

The rearrangement joins TRBV11-1 to TRBJ2-2; 9 bases align to TRBD2. The CDR3 runs to 16 residues. CDR1 and CDR2 (germline): SGHAT, FQDESV (reference sequence). The trim removed 3 bases at V and 2 bases at J, leaving 4 bases unmatched. CDR3 in amino acids: CASSFKRGVNTGELFF. The CDR3 DNA sequence: TGTGCCAGCAGCTTTAAGCGGGGGGTTAACACCGGGGAGCTGTTTTTT.

This chain links TRBV11-3 with TRBJ2-7, with 7 bases aligning to TRBD1. There are 12 residues in the CDR3. CDR1 is SGHNT and CDR2 is YENEEA in the germline V gene. J was trimmed by 7 bases and V by 5 bases; bases with no gene match: 5. The CDR3 sequence: CASSEGQREQYF. The CDR3 DNA sequence: TGTGCCAGCAGCGAGGGACAGAGAGAGCAGTACTTC.

V usage is TRBV27 and J usage is TRBJ1-6; D ambiguous. The germline V and J ends were trimmed by 6 bases and 0 bases, with 6 bases remaining between them. The CDR3 sequence is 14 residues long. Germline V CDR1 and CDR2: MNHEY, SMNVEV (reference sequence). CDR3 region: CASSGSSYNSPLHF. As DNA, the CDR3 is TGTGCCAGCAGCGGGAGCTCCTATAATTCACCCCTCCACTTT.

The count of this clone is one. The chain couples TRBV13 to TRBJ2-1; 14 bases match TRBD2. V was clipped by 5 bases and J by 7 bases; unmatched bases: 4. The germline CDR1 and CDR2 sequences are PRHDT and FYEKMQ (reference sequence). The CDR3 extends over 15 amino acids. The CDR3, as DNA: TGTGCCAGCAGCCATGGACTAGCGGGGGGTAATGAGCAGTTCTTC. As protein: CASSHGLAGGNEQFF.

The chain employs TRBV10-3 and TRBJ2-7; 10 bases fit TRBD1. Germline CDR1 reads ENHRY; CDR2 reads SYGVKD. The CDR3 consists of 16 residues. With 2 bases clipped from V and 1 base from J, the junction kept 5 bases outside the gene matches. The CDR3 bases are TGTGCCATCAGTGAGCCGGGGGACAGGGGTTCCTACGAGCAGTACTTC. This encodes CAISEPGDRGSYEQYF.

The rearrangement uses TRBV14 and TRBJ2-7; D call uncertain. Germline CDR1 SGHDN, CDR2 FVKESK. The V end lost 3 bases, the J end lost 3 bases, and 6 bases lay between the germline ends. The CDR3 totals 12 residues. Here the CDR3 DNA reads TGTGCCAGCAGCCATGTCGTCTACGAGCAGTACTTC. Amino acids: CASSHVVYEQYF.

The rearrangement joins TRBV11-2 to TRBJ1-1; D unclear. The germline V gene encodes CDR1 SGHAT and CDR2 FQNNGV. With 1 base removed from V and 11 bases from J, the gap between germline ends came to 11 bases. This CDR3 contains 12 residues. The CDR3: CASSLAGREAFF. The CDR3 DNA reads as TGTGCCAGCAGCTTAGCGGGCCGTGAGGCTTTCTTT.

The V call is TRBV13, the J call TRBJ1-5, with TRBD1 matching over 8 bases. Germline CDR1 is PRHDT and CDR2 is FYEKMQ (reference sequence). Germline trimming cut 0 bases from V and 5 bases from J; bases unmatched to any gene: 3. The CDR3 runs to 15 residues. CDR3 region: CASSLGKQGDQPQHF. The CDR3 nucleotides read TGTGCCAGCAGCTTAGGGAAACAGGGGGATCAGCCCCAGCATTTT. The entire variable domain, with the rest obtained from reference TRBV13 and TRBJ1-5, is as follows: AAGVIQSPRHLIKEKRETATLKCYPIPRHDTVYWYQQGPGQDPQFLISFYEKMQSDKGSIPDRFSAQQFSDYHSELNMSSLELGDSALYFCASSLGKQGDQPQHFGDGTRLSIL.

This chain connects TRBV24-1 to TRBJ2-3; D may be TRBD1 or TRBD2 (5 bases each). CDR3 length: 14 amino acids. V lost 5 bases and J lost 8, with 16 bases in between. Germline V lookup: CDR1 KGHDR, CDR2 SFDVKD. The CDR3 sequence: CATSAAGTGVTQYF. DNA of the CDR3: TGTGCCACCAGTGCCGCCGGGACGGGCGTTACGCAGTATTTT.

V is TRBV30 and J is TRBJ2-7, with 7 bases identical to TRBD1. V lost 8 bases and J lost 6; bases outside the gene matches: 10. The CDR3 totals 12 residues. Germline assignment: CDR1 GTSNPN and CDR2 SVGIG (reference sequence). CDR3 coding DNA: TGTGCCCGGAAAGGGGGCATGGGCGAGCAGTACTTC. Translation: CARKGGMGEQYF.

The chain carries TRBV14 and TRBJ1-2; D ambiguous. The germline V and J ends were trimmed by 1 base and 4 bases, with 4 bases remaining between them. The CDR3 length is 12 residues. Germline V gives CDR1 SGHDN, CDR2 FVKESK. The CDR3 nucleotides read TGTGCCAGCAGCCAAGCGGGCTATGGCTACACCTTC. This codes for CASSQAGYGYTF.

This chain joins TRBV6-5 and TRBJ2-7; D may be TRBD1 (5 bases). Germline assignment: CDR1 MNHEY and CDR2 SVGAGI. The CDR3 extends over 15 amino acids. V lost 6 bases and J 4 bases, leaving 19 bases between the germline ends. The CDR3 DNA follows: TGTGCCAGCAGAAGGGGCAAGGGGCCCCAATACGAGCAGTACTTC. This sequence encodes CASRRGKGPQYEQYF.

The genes are TRBV5-1 and TRBJ1-1, with 7 bases that match TRBD1. This CDR3 region has 16 residues. Trimming took 1 base from V and 1 from J; bases not matched to a gene: 7. Germline values: CDR1 SGHRS, CDR2 YFSETQ. The CDR3 DNA sequence: TGCGCCAGCAGCTTGCCCTACAGGGGCGGGAACACTGAAGCTTTCTTT. Translating it yields CASSLPYRGGNTEAFF.

Comments on this clone: In this CDR3 the conserved last residue, phenylalanine or tryptophan, is missing, so a read error is likely. The J gene is TRBJ1-6, the V gene TRBV19; TRBD1 matches 11 bases. Trimming cost V 4 bases and J 11 bases; bases outside gene matches: 7. The CDR3 runs to 15 residues. Germline CDR1 and CDR2: LNHDA and SQIVND (reference sequence). DNA for the CDR3: TGTGCCAGTAGTAAACGGACAGGGGGCTTCACACCCCTCCACCTT. This sequence encodes CASSKRTGGFTPLHL.

V gene TRBV6-1 combines with J gene TRBJ1-2, with D perhaps TRBD1 (6 bases). This CDR3 has 13 amino acids. Per germline, CDR1 MNHNS and CDR2 SASEGT. Trimming removed 1 base from V and 7 bases from J, with 10 bases in between. In nucleotides, the CDR3 is TGTGCCAGCAGTGAAGACAGGGTTTCTGGCTACACCTTC. This translates into CASSEDRVSGYTF.

The chain links TRBV5-1 to TRBJ1-5; 9 positions match TRBD1. Germline loops: CDR1 SGHRS, CDR2 YFSETQ. The CDR3 consists of 14 residues. The trim removed 2 bases at V and 6 bases at J, leaving 3 bases unmatched. CDR3 in amino acids: CASSFGTGTQPQHF. CDR3 bases: TGCGCCAGCAGCTTTGGGACAGGGACTCAGCCCCAGCATTTT.